These 22 T cell receptor beta chains were all obtained from the same sample, sequenced in a study of T cells in Graves' hyperthyroidism and ophthalmopathy. What was amplified from RNA transcripts were TCR beta CDR3 regions. RT-PCR in the first round (using the HTBI primer set) targeted the TCR CDR3. Via MiXCR, TCRdb re-called the multiplex PCR reads, giving one row per CDR3 protein. The table shows around 520,000 distinct CDR3 sequences, with under 15% occurring only once. Sequenced input: blood. The receptors derive from a woman aged 18-35 years with Graves' hyperthyroidism.

This clonotype was seen ten or more times. The rearrangement joins TRBV7-2 to TRBJ2-2; 10 bases align to TRBD2. In germline, CDR1 is SGHTA, CDR2 FQGNSA. V dropped 2 bases and J dropped 5; count of bases not matched to a gene: 2. The CDR3 contains 15 residues. CDR3 loop: CASSLPSGGTGELFF. As DNA, the CDR3 is TGTGCCAGCAGCTTACCTAGCGGGGGTACCGGGGAGCTGTTTTTT. The full variable domain, its missing parts supplied by reference TRBV7-2 and TRBJ2-2, is GAGVSQSPSNKVTEKGKDVELRCDPISGHTALYWYRQSLGQGLEFLIYFQGNSAPDKSGLPSDRFSAERTGGSVSTLTIQRTQQEDSAVYLCASSLPSGGTGELFFGEGSRLTVL.

Many counts were recorded for this clonotype. This chain links TRBV2 with TRBJ2-1; maybe TRBD2 (6 bases). Germline V lookup: CDR1 SNHLY, CDR2 FYNNEI. The CDR3 totals 12 residues. Trimming left V 7 bases short and J 8 bases short, with 12 bases between. The CDR3 sequence: CASNTGDDEQFF. In DNA, the CDR3 is TGTGCCAGCAACACGGGGGACGATGAGCAGTTCTTC. The full variable domain, rest sourced from reference TRBV2 and TRBJ2-1, is EPEVTQTPSHQVTQMGQEVILRCVPISNHLYFYWYRQILGQKVEFLVSFYNNEISEKSEIFDDQFSVERPDGSNFTLKIRSTKLEDSAMYFCASNTGDDEQFFGPGTRLTVL.

This clonotype was detected many times. The chain employs TRBV20-1 and TRBJ1-3; D is unresolved. V was clipped by 6 bases and J by 0 bases, with 9 bases between them. The V gene's germline CDR1 is DFQATT and CDR2 SNEGSKA (reference sequence). The CDR3 spans 13 residues. CDR3 sequence reads: CSAGRGSGNTIYF. The DNA for the CDR3 is TGCAGTGCAGGTAGAGGCTCTGGAAACACCATATATTTT.

V usage is TRBV4-2 and J usage is TRBJ1-2; D gene uncertain. This CDR3 contains 15 residues. Germline V CDR1 and CDR2: LGHNA, YNFKEQ. The V end lost 4 bases, the J end lost 5 bases, and 17 bases lay between the germline ends. CDR3 sequence reads: CASSPLPPSAYGYTF. The CDR3 coding sequence is TGTGCCAGCAGCCCCCTTCCCCCATCAGCGTATGGCTACACCTTC.

This clonotype was detected only a few times. The chain joins TRBV20-1 to TRBJ2-7, with 13 bases lining up with TRBD2. After removal of 7 bases from V and 3 bases from J, the junction contained 12 bases not matched to a gene. The CDR3 loop spans 16 amino acids. Germline CDR1 DFQATT, CDR2 SNEGSKA (reference sequence). The CDR3 DNA follows: TGCAGTGGCATGGGACTAGCGGGAAGTACCGACTACGAGCAGTACTTC. It is translated as CSGMGLAGSTDYEQYF.

There are many counts of this clonotype. CDR3 protein: CASSPRYAREGNTIYF. In DNA form, the CDR3 reads TGTGCCAGCAGCCCGCGTTATGCCAGGGAAGGAAACACCATATATTTT. V is TRBV9 and J is TRBJ1-3; D may be TRBD1 (5 bases). The CDR3 spans 16 residues. Germline V lookup: CDR1 SGDLS, CDR2 YYNGEE. The V end lost 4 bases, the J end lost 4 bases, and 18 bases lay between the germline ends.

This clonotype was recorded at least ten times. The gene calls are TRBV5-6 and TRBJ1-2; 8 nucleotides line up with TRBD1. V shed 4 bases and J 13 bases; nucleotides not matched to a gene: 27. Germline lookup yields CDR1 SGHDT and CDR2 YYEEEE. This CDR3 is built from 18 residues. CDR3 nucleotides: TGTGCCAGCAGCGGCGGACAGGGCGCTGTGTATGGCTTAGCAAGTTGCACCTTC. Amino acid sequence: CASSGGQGAVYGLASCTF. Using reference TRBV5-6 and TRBJ1-2 for the parts outside the CDR3, the full variable domain is DAGVTQSPTHLIKTRGQQVTLRCSPKSGHDTVSWYQQALGQGPQFIFQYYEEEERQRGNFPDRFSGHQFPNYSSELNVNALLLGDSALYLCASSGGQGAVYGLASCTFGSGTRLTVV.

V usage is TRBV4-1 and J usage is TRBJ2-3; the D gene is possibly TRBD2 (6 bases). CDR1 and CDR2 (germline): MGHRA, YSYEKL. Trimming took 0 bases from V and 4 from J, leaving 23 bases between them. The CDR3 is 19 residues long. Here the CDR3 reads CASSQDRAGGTLRADTQYF. In DNA, the CDR3 is TGCGCCAGCAGCCAAGATCGGGCGGGCGGGACCCTCAGGGCAGATACGCAGTATTTT.

The V gene is TRBV27, the J gene TRBJ2-3; 14 bases are shared with TRBD2. Germline values: CDR1 MNHEY, CDR2 SMNVEV (reference sequence). V gave up 1 base and J gave up 4 bases; unmatched junction bases: 7. The CDR3 consists of 18 residues. CDR3 loop: CASSLWGLAGEGSDTQYF. The CDR3 bases are TGTGCCAGCAGTTTATGGGGACTAGCGGGAGAGGGATCAGATACGCAGTATTTT.

This clonotype was observed at least ten times. The chain couples TRBV30 to TRBJ2-7; D uncertain. The V end was cut by 2 bases, the J end by 5 bases, with 10 bases between. CDR1 and CDR2 (germline): GTSNPN, SVGIG (reference sequence). The CDR3 is 12 amino acids. The CDR3 nucleotides are TGTGCCTGGAGTAGCAGCACTCACGAGCAGTACTTC. Translating gives CAWSSSTHEQYF.

J is TRBJ2-1 and V is TRBV4-1; 14 bases agree with TRBD2. V was clipped by 3 bases and J by 4 bases; unmatched bases: 2. Germline values: CDR1 MGHRA, CDR2 YSYEKL. The CDR3 runs 16 residues. Here the CDR3 reads CASSHGTSGSYNEQFF. The CDR3 coding sequence is TGCGCCAGCAGCCACGGGACTAGCGGGAGTTACAATGAGCAGTTCTTC.

This clonotype was observed at least ten times. The genes are TRBV20-1 and TRBJ2-1, with D tentatively TRBD2 (6 bases). Trimming removed 5 bases from V and 0 bases from J, with 17 bases in between. The length of the CDR3 is 16 residues. Germline V lookup: CDR1 DFQATT, CDR2 SNEGSKA (reference sequence). In nucleotides, the CDR3 is TGCAGTGCTCCTGTACGGAGGGTCAGCTCCTACAATGAGCAGTTCTTC. Protein sequence: CSAPVRRVSSYNEQFF.

The chain links TRBV30 to TRBJ1-5; D is uncertain. Trimming took off 5 bases at V and 0 bases at J, with 14 bases between the two ends. The CDR3 is 15 residues long. Germline V gene lookup returns CDR1 GTSNPN and CDR2 SVGIG (reference sequence). CDR3 sequence (DNA): TGTGCCTGGGACCGCGGGGTCCATAGCAATCAGCCCCAGCATTTT. Residues: CAWDRGVHSNQPQHF.

This clonotype came up many times. DNA for the CDR3: TGTGCCAGCTCACCACTCCTCGTCTCCTACAATGAGCAGTTCTTC. Translating gives CASSPLLVSYNEQFF. The chain employs TRBV18 and TRBJ2-1; no firm D call. This CDR3 has 15 residues. Per germline, CDR1 KGHSH and CDR2 LQKENI. Trimming took 1 base from V and 0 from J, leaving 7 bases between them.

This clonotype turned up a few times. The chain carries TRBV20-1 and TRBJ2-1; D gene ambiguous. V was pared by 3 bases and J by 8 bases, with 11 bases between. Germline V lookup: CDR1 DFQATT, CDR2 SNEGSKA (reference sequence). The CDR3 consists of 12 residues. In DNA form, the CDR3 reads TGCAGTGCTAGTGCTCAATTGGATGAGCAGTTCTTC. It specifies CSASAQLDEQFF.

This clonotype was observed many times. CDR3: CSALRLDKNIQYF. The CDR3, as DNA: TGCAGTGCTTTGCGGCTAGACAAGAACATTCAGTACTTC. V is TRBV20-1 and J is TRBJ2-4; D is unresolved. CDR1 and CDR2 (germline): DFQATT, SNEGSKA (reference sequence). Trimming cost V 5 bases and J 7 bases, with 15 bases left between them. The CDR3 is made up of 13 amino acids.

This clonotype was counted ten times or more. CDR3 residues: CASSPPPGTVYGYTF. In nucleotides, the CDR3 is TGTGCCAGCAGCCCTCCCCCCGGGACCGTCTATGGCTACACCTTC. The chain recombines TRBV9 with TRBJ1-2; TRBD1 is a possible D gene (5 bases). The germline gives CDR1 SGDLS, CDR2 YYNGEE. The CDR3 totals 15 residues. V was shortened by 4 bases and J by 4 bases, with 17 bases between the two germline ends.

This clonotype was detected many times. The chain couples TRBV12-5 to TRBJ2-2, with 8 bases fitting TRBD1. Germline CDR1 and CDR2: LGHNT and FRNRAP. V gave up 6 bases and J gave up 6 bases; unmatched junction bases: 9. The CDR3 totals 15 residues. This CDR3 reads CASGIRQGTAGELFF. In nucleotides, the CDR3 is TGTGCTAGTGGAATCAGACAGGGGACCGCCGGGGAGCTGTTTTTT. Looking up the rest from reference TRBV12-5 and TRBJ2-2 gives the full variable domain: DARVTQTPRHKVTEMGQEVTMRCQPILGHNTVFWYRQTMMQGLELLAYFRNRAPLDDSGMPKDRFSAEMPDATLATLKIQPSEPRDSAVYFCASGIRQGTAGELFFGEGSRLTVL.

This clonotype appeared many times. The chain recombines TRBV3-1 with TRBJ1-2; TRBD1 aligns across 8 bases. V was pared by 4 bases and J by 5 bases, with 6 bases of the junction left unmatched. The CDR3 has 14 amino acids. The germline CDR1 and CDR2 sequences are LGHDT and YNNKEL (reference sequence). The CDR3 DNA is TGTGCCAGCAGCCTACCGGGACAGGAATATGGCTACACCTTC. It specifies CASSLPGQEYGYTF.

This clonotype occurred a few times. Just one base apart from a much larger clone, this may be a read error. This is likely a read error, given that the CDR3 carries no conserved phenylalanine or tryptophan at its end. The chain uses TRBV7-2 and TRBJ2-2, with a tentative D call TRBD2 (5 bases). Trimming stripped 2 bases from V and 5 bases from J, with 12 bases between. This CDR3 has 15 residues. The germline CDR1 and CDR2 sequences are SGHTA and FQGNSA. CDR3 protein: CASSLSSVGTGELFI. In nucleotides, the CDR3 is TGTGCCAGCAGCTTAAGTAGCGTTGGTACCGGGGAGCTGTTTATT.

The V gene is TRBV29-1, the J gene TRBJ1-1; D gene unclear. V was shortened by 4 bases and J by 10 bases, with 19 bases between the two germline ends. Germline CDR1 and CDR2: SQVTM and ANQGSEA. This CDR3 has 13 residues. CDR3 amino acids: CSVATEGGLAAFF. The DNA of the CDR3 is TGCAGCGTTGCGACGGAGGGTGGTTTGGCAGCTTTCTTT.

Many counts were recorded for this clonotype. The V gene is TRBV29-1, the J gene TRBJ2-1; TRBD1 matches at 8 bases. After removal of 5 bases from V and 7 bases from J, the junction contained 22 bases not matched to a gene. This CDR3 region has 18 residues. The germline V gene encodes CDR1 SQVTM and CDR2 ANQGSEA. This CDR3 reads CSVTTTGTGYKKRNEQFF. The DNA of the CDR3 is TGCAGCGTTACAACCACCGGGACAGGATACAAGAAACGGAATGAGCAGTTCTTC.